This entry is about one T cell receptor beta chain. This entry is derived from a study of blood T cell repertoires in COVID-19. Study information: Sites in the United States, Italy and Spain provided acute and convalescent COVID-19 samples. In each case, the material was cDNA or gDNA derived from T cells, B-cell-depleted T cells, or PBMCs.

The CDR3 contains 12 residues. V was pared by 1 base and J by 1 base, with 4 bases between. Germline values: CDR1 GTSNPN, CDR2 SVGIG (reference sequence). Researchers sorted participants into cohorts using their self-reported clinical history. TCRdb keeps only in-frame clones here, not all; method: immunoSEQ multiplex PCR. The table includes about 220,000 clones, about four fifths detected once. Sequencing input: PBMCs or T cells enriched from blood (not recorded which). This chain connects TRBV30 to TRBJ1-1; D not resolved. This clonotype was sampled from a woman aged 40 to 50 with acute COVID-19. CDR3 residues: CAWSDGNTEAFF. CDR3 sequence (DNA): TGTGCCTGGAGTGACGGGAACACTGAAGCTTTCTTT.